Sequencing of this T cell receptor beta chain was carried out in a study of CD8+ T cells in alopecia areata. At the level of the study: Those patients who were treated received oral tofacitinib, which was given at 5 to 10 mg twice daily for moderate-to-severe alopecia areata. Points from the study as a whole: Clonality was higher in lesional than normal scalp, especially in alopecia totalis/universalis.

With regard to this clone: The target antigen is unknown.

Treatment here: oral pan-JAK inhibitor, 5-10 mg twice daily. Germline CDR1 is SGHRS and CDR2 is YFSETQ. This CDR3 is built from 15 residues. V lost 2 bases to trimming and J lost 3 bases, with 11 bases between them. The authors extracted RNA and reverse transcribed it into cDNA as the sequencing template. Method: immunoSEQ multiplex PCR; TCRdb's copy keeps in-frame clones and lacks some. The sample has fewer than 250,000 clones; about two fifths are singletons. This TCR was sampled from a human donor with alopecia areata. The sequenced sample was CD4+ T cells sorted from blood, obtained at roughly week 30, from a patient treated with tofacitinib. J is TRBJ2-2 and V is TRBV5-1; TRBD1 is a possible D gene (6 bases). Written as DNA, the CDR3 is TGCGCCAGCAGCTTACAGGGATCAGACACCGGGGAGCTGTTTTTT. This gives the protein CASSLQGSDTGELFF.